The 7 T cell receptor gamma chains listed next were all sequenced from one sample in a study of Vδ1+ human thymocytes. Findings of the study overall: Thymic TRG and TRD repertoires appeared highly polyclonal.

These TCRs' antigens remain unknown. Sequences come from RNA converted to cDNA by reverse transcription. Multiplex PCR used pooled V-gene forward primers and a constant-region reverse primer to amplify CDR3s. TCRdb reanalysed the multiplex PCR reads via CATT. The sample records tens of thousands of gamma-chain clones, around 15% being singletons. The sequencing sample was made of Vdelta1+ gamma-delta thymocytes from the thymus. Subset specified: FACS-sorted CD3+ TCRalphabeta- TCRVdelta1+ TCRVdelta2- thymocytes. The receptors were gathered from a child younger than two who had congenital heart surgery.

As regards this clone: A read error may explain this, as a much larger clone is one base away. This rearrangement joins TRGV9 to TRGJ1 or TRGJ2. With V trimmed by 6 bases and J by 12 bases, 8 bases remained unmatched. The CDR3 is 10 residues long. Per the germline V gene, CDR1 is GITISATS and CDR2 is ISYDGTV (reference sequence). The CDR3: CALWQDRKLF. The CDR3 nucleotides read TGTGCCTTGTGGCAAGATAGGAAACTCTTT.

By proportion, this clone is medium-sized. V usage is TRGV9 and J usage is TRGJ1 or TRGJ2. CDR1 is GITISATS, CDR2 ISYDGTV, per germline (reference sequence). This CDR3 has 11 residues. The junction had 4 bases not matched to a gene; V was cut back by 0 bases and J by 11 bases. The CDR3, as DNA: TGTGCCTTGTGGGAGGTGCAGGAGAAACTCTTT. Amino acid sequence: CALWEVQEKLF.

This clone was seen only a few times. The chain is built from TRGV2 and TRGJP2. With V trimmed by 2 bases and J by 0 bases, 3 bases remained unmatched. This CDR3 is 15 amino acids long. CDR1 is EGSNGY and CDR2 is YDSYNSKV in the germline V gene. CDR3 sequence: CATWDVYSSDWIKTF. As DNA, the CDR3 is TGTGCCACCTGGGACGTATATAGTAGTGATTGGATCAAGACGTTT.

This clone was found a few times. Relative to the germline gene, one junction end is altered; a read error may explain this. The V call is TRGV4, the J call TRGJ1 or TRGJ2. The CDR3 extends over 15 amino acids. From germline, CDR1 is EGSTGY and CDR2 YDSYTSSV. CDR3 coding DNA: TGTGCCACCTGGAATGGCGGATGGAGTTATTATAAGAAACTCTTT. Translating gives CATWNGGWSYYKKLF.

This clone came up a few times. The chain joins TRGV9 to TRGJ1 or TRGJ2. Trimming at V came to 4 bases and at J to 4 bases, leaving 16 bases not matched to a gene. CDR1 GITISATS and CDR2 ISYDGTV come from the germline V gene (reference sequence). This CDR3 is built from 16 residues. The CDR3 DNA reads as TGTGCCTTGTGGGATACGGGTTGGTTTGGCTATTATAAGAAACTCTTT. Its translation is CALWDTGWFGYYKKLF.

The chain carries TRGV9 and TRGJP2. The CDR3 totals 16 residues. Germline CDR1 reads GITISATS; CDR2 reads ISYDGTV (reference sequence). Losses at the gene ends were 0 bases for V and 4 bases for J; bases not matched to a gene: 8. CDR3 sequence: CALWEVTILSDWIKTF. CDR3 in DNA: TGTGCCTTGTGGGAGGTGACCATCCTTAGTGATTGGATCAAGACGTTT.

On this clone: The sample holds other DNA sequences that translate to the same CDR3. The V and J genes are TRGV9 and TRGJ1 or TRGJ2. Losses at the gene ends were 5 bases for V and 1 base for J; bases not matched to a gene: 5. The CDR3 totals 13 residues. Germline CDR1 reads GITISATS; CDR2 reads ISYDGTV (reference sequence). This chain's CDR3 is CALWGRNYYKKLF. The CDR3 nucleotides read TGTGCCTTGTGGGGTAGAAATTATTATAAGAAACTCTTT.